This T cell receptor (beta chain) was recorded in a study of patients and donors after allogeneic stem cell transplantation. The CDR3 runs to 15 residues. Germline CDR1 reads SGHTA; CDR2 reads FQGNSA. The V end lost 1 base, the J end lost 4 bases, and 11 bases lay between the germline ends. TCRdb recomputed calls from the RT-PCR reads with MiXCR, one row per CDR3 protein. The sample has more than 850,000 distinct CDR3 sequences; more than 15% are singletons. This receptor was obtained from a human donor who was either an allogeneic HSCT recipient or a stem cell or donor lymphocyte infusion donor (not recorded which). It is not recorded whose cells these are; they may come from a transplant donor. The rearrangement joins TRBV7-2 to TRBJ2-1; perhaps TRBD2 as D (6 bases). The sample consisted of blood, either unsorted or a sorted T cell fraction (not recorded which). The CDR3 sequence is CASSLEGLVYNEQFF. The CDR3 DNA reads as TGTGCCAGCAGCTTAGAGGGACTCGTTTACAATGAGCAGTTCTTC. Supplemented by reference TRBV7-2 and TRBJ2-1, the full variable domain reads GAGVSQSPSNKVTEKGKDVELRCDPISGHTALYWYRQSLGQGLEFLIYFQGNSAPDKSGLPSDRFSAERTGGSVSTLTIQRTQQEDSAVYLCASSLEGLVYNEQFFGPGTRLTVL.